This entry lists 8 T cell receptor beta chains sequenced from one sample in a study of glioma-infiltrating T cells. TCR alpha and beta CDR3 regions were amplified from RNA using iRepertoire nested multiplex PCR. MiXCR, applied by TCRdb to the multiplex PCR reads, yields one record per CDR3 protein. In the table there are around 180,000 distinct CDR3 sequences, more than 35% of which are singletons. Sequenced material: glioma tissue, nonneoplastic brain tissue, or PBMCs (not recorded which). The receptors stem from a human donor with low-grade glioma or glioblastoma, undergoing nonglioma brain surgery, or in good health (not recorded which).

This clonotype occurred many times. The J gene is TRBJ1-1, the V gene TRBV28; 7 bases are shared with TRBD1. This CDR3 region has 15 residues. Germline CDR1 is MDHEN and CDR2 is SYDVKM. V gave up 6 bases and J gave up 3 bases; unmatched junction bases: 10. CDR3 residues: CASSRGGQRDTEAFF. CDR3 nucleotides: TGTGCCAGCAGCCGGGGGGGACAGAGGGACACTGAAGCTTTCTTT.

This clonotype was seen many times. This sequence joins TRBV7-4 and TRBJ1-5; TRBD1 might be the D (5 bases). CDR1 and CDR2 (germline): SGHVT, SQSDAQ. With 3 bases removed from V and 1 base from J, the gap between germline ends came to 10 bases. CDR3 size: 15 residues. DNA of the CDR3: TGTGCCAGCAGCTTCAGGGAGGGAAGCAATCAGCCCCAGCATTTT. It encodes CASSFREGSNQPQHF.

The chain employs TRBV19 and TRBJ1-2; the D gene is possibly TRBD1 (5 bases). CDR3 length equals 13 residues. Trimming removed 5 bases at V and 0 bases at J, with 7 bases between. CDR1 is LNHDA and CDR2 is SQIVND in the germline V gene (reference sequence). The CDR3 loop is CASSGATNYGYTF. CDR3 DNA: TGTGCCAGTAGTGGGGCAACTAACTATGGCTACACCTTC.

Many counts were recorded for this clonotype. The rearrangement uses TRBV20-1 and TRBJ2-3, with 11 bases fitting TRBD2. The CDR3 has 14 amino acids. CDR1 and CDR2 (germline): DFQATT, SNEGSKA (reference sequence). V lost 3 bases and J lost 5; bases outside the gene matches: 4. The CDR3 loop is CSASRLAGGDTQYF. In DNA form, the CDR3 reads TGCAGTGCTAGTCGGCTAGCGGGAGGAGATACGCAGTATTTT.

The table lists this clonotype with many counts. The rearrangement links TRBV24-1 to TRBJ2-1; D gene uncertain. This CDR3 spans 14 amino acids. Germline V lookup: CDR1 KGHDR, CDR2 SFDVKD. Trimming removed 5 bases from V and 2 bases from J, with 9 bases in between. The CDR3 reads CATSGPPTYNEQFF. The CDR3 region has the DNA TGTGCCACCAGTGGCCCCCCAACCTACAATGAGCAGTTCTTC.

In its sample, this clonotype was seen a few times. This sequence joins TRBV2 and TRBJ1-6; D is ambiguous. CDR3 length: 14 amino acids. CDR1 SNHLY and CDR2 FYNNEI come from the germline V gene. V was trimmed by 3 bases and J by 11 bases, leaving 14 bases between them. This CDR3 reads CASSERATNPPLHF. The DNA for the CDR3 is TGTGCCAGCAGTGAGAGGGCGACAAACCCACCCCTCCACTTT.

This clonotype was detected ten times or more. The chain recombines TRBV3-1 with TRBJ1-5; no clear D gene. V lost 0 bases and J 5 bases, leaving 11 bases between the germline ends. This CDR3 has 15 residues. CDR1 LGHDT and CDR2 YNNKEL come from the germline V gene (reference sequence). The CDR3 here is CASSQDMTEDQPQHF. As DNA, the CDR3 is TGTGCCAGCAGCCAAGATATGACCGAAGATCAGCCCCAGCATTTT.

Details on this clonotype: Since a much larger clone is just one base distant, this may be a read error. This sequence joins TRBV2 and TRBJ2-5; D may be TRBD2 (6 bases). The CDR3 is 13 residues long. The ends were cut back, 6 bases at V and 4 bases at J, with 12 bases in the middle. Germline V lookup: CDR1 SNHLY, CDR2 FYNNEI. In nucleotides, the CDR3 is TGTGCCAGCAGCAATCAGGGAGGAGAGACCCAGTACTTC. Its protein is CASSNQGGETQYF.